In its sample, the clone carrying this T cell receptor beta chain was seen many times. The antigen remains undetermined. Germline V lookup: CDR1 MNHEY, CDR2 SVGAGI. V was pared by 7 bases and J by 8 bases, with 7 bases of the junction left unmatched. CDR3 length equals 12 residues. The sample comes from a study of T cells in Graves' hyperthyroidism and ophthalmopathy. Study-level points and caveats: Stable hyperthyroidism was told apart from ophthalmopathy by a model built on 13 V-J features. Blood also carried most thyroid clonotypes expanded above 0.001.

RNA transcripts served as the template for amplifying TCR beta CDR3 regions. HTBI primers were used for first-round RT-PCR of the TCR CDR3. TCRdb used MiXCR to reprocess the multiplex PCR reads, holding one entry per CDR3 protein. The profile shows 480,000 or so distinct CDR3 sequences, 40% to 50% of them singletons. Those patients with uncontrolled infection, other autoimmune disease, pregnancy or lactation were excluded. Diagnoses were established using clinical symptoms, serum thyroxine and TRAb, thyroid ultrasound and orbital computed tomography. The chain uses TRBV6-5 and TRBJ1-1, with 7 bases aligning to TRBD1. This TCR came from an adult woman with Graves' disease, either hyperthyroidism or ophthalmopathy (not recorded which). The sequenced sample was peripheral blood or thyroid tissue (not recorded which). CDR3 residues: CASTRTGSEAFF. CDR3 nucleotide sequence: TGTGCCAGCACCCGGACAGGTAGCGAAGCTTTCTTT.